This T cell receptor (beta chain) was documented in a study of blood T cell repertoires in COVID-19. About the study: The United States, Italy and Spain supplied acute and convalescent COVID-19 samples. PBMCs, B-cell-depleted T cells, or T cells were the source of the cDNA or gDNA that made up the material.

Germline-derived CDR1 and CDR2 are MNHEY and SVGEGT. V was trimmed by 2 bases and J by 0 bases, leaving 14 bases between them. This CDR3 region has 17 residues. Assay used: immunoSEQ multiplex PCR; TCRdb lists only in-frame clones, some missing. The sample lists some 230,000 clones, around 83% occurring once. This chain uses TRBV6-2 or TRBV6-3 with TRBJ1-3, with D uncertain. This TCR was sampled from a woman aged 45-65 years with acute or convalescent COVID-19. The specimen sequenced was peripheral blood. CDR3 amino acids: CASSYEFRVDSGNTIYF. In DNA, the CDR3 is TGTGCCAGCAGTTACGAATTTCGGGTCGACTCTGGAAACACCATATATTTT.